Here is one TCR beta chain with its context. Its antigen is unknown. The CDR3 covers 16 residues. Germline CDR1 reads SGHVS; CDR2 reads FQNEAQ. V lost 5 bases to trimming and J lost 0 bases, with 14 bases between them. These data come from a study of glioma-infiltrating T cells. Study-wide findings and caveats: Tissue and blood shared very few CDR3 sequences. Gliomas, especially low-grade, showed above-expected tissue-blood divergence; non-neoplastic patients showed below.

The iRepertoire nested amplicon-rescue multiplex PCR amplified TCR alpha and beta CDR3s from RNA. For one-step reverse transcription and amplification, roughly 95-450 ng of tissue mRNA or PBMC total RNA was used. TCRdb redid the calling of the multiplex PCR reads with MiXCR, one entry per CDR3 protein. The data contain roughly 120,000 distinct CDR3 sequences, 20% to 25% of them singletons. The sequenced material came from glioma tissue, nonneoplastic brain tissue, or PBMCs (not recorded which). The chain couples TRBV7-8 to TRBJ1-3; D is uncertain. The receptor comes from a human donor with low-grade glioma or glioblastoma, undergoing nonglioma brain surgery, or in good health (not recorded which). The CDR3 region has the DNA TGTGCCAGCAGCCCCGGACGGACTTTCTCTGGAAACACCATATATTTT. Its protein product is CASSPGRTFSGNTIYF.